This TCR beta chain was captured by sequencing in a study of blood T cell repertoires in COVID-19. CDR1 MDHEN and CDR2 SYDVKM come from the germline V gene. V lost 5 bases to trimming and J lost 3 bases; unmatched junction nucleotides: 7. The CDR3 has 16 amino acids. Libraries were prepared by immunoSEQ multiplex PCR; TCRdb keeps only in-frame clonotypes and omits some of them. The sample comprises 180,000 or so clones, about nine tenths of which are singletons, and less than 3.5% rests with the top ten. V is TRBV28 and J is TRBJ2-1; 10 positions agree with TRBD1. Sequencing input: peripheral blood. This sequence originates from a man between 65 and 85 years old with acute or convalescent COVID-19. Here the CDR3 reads CASSVGTGVIYNEQFF. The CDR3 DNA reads TGTGCCAGCAGTGTCGGGACAGGGGTCATCTACAATGAGCAGTTCTTC.